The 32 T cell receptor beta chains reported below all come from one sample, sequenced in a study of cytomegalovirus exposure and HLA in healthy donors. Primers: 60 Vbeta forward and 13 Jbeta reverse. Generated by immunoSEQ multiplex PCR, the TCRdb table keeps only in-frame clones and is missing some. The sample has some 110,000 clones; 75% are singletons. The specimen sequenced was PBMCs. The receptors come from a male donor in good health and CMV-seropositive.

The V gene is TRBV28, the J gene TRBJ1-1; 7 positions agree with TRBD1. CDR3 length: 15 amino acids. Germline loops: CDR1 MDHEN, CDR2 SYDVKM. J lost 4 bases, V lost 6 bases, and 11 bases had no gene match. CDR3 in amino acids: CASRTTGSSGTEAFF. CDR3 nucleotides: TGTGCCAGCAGGACGACAGGGTCGTCAGGCACTGAAGCTTTCTTT.

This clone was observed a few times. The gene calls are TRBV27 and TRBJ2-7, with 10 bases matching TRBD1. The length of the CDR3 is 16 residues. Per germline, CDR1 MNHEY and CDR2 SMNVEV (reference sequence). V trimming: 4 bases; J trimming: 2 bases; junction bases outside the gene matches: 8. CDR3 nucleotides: TGTGCCAGCAGTTCGTACCGGGACAGGGGCCCCTACGAGCAGTACTTC. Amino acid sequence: CASSSYRDRGPYEQYF.

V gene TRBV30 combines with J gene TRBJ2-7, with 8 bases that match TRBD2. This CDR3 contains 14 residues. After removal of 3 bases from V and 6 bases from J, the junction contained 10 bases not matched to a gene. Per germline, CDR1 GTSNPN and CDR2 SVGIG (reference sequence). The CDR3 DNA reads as TGTGCCTGGAGAAAACCGGGAGGGCCACTCGAGCAGTACTTC. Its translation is CAWRKPGGPLEQYF.

DNA of the CDR3: TGTGCCAGTAGTATGGGCACCTACAATGAGCAGTTCTTC. This gives the protein CASSMGTYNEQFF. This sequence joins TRBV19 and TRBJ2-1; unclear D gene. V lost 3 bases to trimming and J lost 2 bases, with 5 bases between them. Germline CDR1 LNHDA, CDR2 SQIVND (reference sequence). The CDR3 spans 13 residues.

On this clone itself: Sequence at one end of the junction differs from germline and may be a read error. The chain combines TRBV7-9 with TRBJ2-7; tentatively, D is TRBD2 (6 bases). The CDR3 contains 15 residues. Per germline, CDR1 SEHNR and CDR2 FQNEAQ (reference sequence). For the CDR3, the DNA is TGTGCCAGCAGCCTAGCTGTGGGGCGCGGGGACGAGCAGTACTTC. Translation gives CASSLAVGRGDEQYF.

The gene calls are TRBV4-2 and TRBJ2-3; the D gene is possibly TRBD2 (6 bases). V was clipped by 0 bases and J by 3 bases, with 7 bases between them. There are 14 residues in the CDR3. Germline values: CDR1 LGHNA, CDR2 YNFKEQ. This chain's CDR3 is CASSQDRGTDTQYF. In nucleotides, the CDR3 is TGTGCCAGCAGCCAAGATCGGGGGACAGATACGCAGTATTTT.

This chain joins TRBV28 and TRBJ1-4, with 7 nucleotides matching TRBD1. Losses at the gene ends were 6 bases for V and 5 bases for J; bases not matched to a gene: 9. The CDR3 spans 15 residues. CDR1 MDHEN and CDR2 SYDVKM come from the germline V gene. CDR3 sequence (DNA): TGTGCCAGCAGGCCGCGGGACAGACGGAATGAAAAACTGTTTTTT. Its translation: CASRPRDRRNEKLFF.

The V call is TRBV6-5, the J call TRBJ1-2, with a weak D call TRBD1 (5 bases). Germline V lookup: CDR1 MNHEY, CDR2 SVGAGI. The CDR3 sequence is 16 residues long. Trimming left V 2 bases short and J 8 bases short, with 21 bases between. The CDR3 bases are TGTGCCAGCAGTTACAGTTCAGGGCCCACGATGGGAGGCTACACCTTC. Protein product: CASSYSSGPTMGGYTF.

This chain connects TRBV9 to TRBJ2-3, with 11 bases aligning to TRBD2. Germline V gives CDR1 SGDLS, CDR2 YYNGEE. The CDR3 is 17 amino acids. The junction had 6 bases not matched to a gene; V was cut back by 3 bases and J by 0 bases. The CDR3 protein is CASSGTSGGGSTDTQYF. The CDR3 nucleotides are TGTGCCAGCAGCGGTACTAGCGGGGGTGGTAGCACAGATACGCAGTATTTT.

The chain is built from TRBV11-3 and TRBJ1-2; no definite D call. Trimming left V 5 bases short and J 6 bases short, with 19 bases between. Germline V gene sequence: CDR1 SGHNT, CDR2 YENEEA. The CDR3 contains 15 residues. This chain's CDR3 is CASSLTMGSKDGYTF. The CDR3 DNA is TGTGCCAGCAGCCTCACGATGGGCAGTAAAGATGGCTACACCTTC.

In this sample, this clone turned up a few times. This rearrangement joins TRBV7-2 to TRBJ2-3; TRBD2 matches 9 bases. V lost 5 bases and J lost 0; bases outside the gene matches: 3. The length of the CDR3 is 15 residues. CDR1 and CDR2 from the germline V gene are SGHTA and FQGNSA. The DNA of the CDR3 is TGTGCCAGCAGCCCCCTAGCGGGGAGCACAGATACGCAGTATTTT. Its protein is CASSPLAGSTDTQYF. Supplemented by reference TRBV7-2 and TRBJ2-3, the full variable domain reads GAGVSQSPSNKVTEKGKDVELRCDPISGHTALYWYRQSLGQGLEFLIYFQGNSAPDKSGLPSDRFSAERTGGSVSTLTIQRTQQEDSAVYLCASSPLAGSTDTQYFGPGTRLTVL.

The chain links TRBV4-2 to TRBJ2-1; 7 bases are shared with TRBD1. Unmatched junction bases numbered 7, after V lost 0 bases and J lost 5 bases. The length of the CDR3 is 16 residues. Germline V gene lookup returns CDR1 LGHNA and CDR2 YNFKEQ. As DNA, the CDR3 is TGTGCCAGCAGCCAAGATCTTGGGACAGCTCACAATGAGCAGTTCTTC. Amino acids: CASSQDLGTAHNEQFF.

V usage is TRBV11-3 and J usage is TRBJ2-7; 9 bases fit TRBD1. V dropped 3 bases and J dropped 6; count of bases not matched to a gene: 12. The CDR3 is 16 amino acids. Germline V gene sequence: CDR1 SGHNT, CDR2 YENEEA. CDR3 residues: CASSLTGTGRSSEQYF. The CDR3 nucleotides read TGTGCCAGCAGCTTGACAGGGACAGGGCGATCATCCGAGCAGTACTTC.

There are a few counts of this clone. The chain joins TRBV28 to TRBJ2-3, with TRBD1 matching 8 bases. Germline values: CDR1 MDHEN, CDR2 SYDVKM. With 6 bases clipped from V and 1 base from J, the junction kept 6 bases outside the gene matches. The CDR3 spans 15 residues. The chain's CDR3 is CASSNQDRGTDTQYF. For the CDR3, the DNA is TGTGCCAGCAGCAATCAGGACAGGGGCACAGATACGCAGTATTTT.

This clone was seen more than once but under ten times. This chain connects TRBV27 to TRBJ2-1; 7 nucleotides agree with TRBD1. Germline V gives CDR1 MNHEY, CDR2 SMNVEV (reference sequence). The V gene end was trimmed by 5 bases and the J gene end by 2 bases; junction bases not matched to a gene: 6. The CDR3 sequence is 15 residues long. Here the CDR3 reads CASSPGTAPYNEQFF. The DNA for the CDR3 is TGTGCCAGCAGTCCCGGGACAGCTCCCTACAATGAGCAGTTCTTC.

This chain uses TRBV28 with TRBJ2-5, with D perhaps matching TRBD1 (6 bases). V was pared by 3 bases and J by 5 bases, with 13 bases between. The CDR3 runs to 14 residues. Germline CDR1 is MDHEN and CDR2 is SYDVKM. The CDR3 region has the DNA TGTGCCAGCAGTTTTCAGGGGCGCCCGGAGACCCAGTACTTC. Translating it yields CASSFQGRPETQYF.

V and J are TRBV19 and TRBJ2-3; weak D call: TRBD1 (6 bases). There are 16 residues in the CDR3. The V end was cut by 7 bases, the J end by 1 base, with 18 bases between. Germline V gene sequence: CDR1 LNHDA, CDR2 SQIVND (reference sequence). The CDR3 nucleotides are TGTGCCAGTACACCAAACAACAGGGCCCGCACAGATACGCAGTATTTT. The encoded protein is CASTPNNRARTDTQYF.

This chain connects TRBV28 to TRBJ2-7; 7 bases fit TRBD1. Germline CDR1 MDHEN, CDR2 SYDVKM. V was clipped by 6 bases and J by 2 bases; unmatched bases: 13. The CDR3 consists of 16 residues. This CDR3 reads CASSSLAGTVAYEQYF. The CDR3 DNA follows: TGTGCCAGCAGCTCTCTTGCCGGGACAGTTGCCTACGAGCAGTACTTC. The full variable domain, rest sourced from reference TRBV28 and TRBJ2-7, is DVKVTQSSRYLVKRTGEKVFLECVQDMDHENMFWYRQDPGLGLRLIYFSYDVKMKEKGDIPEGYSVSREKKERFSLILESASTNQTSMYLCASSSLAGTVAYEQYFGPGTRLTVT.

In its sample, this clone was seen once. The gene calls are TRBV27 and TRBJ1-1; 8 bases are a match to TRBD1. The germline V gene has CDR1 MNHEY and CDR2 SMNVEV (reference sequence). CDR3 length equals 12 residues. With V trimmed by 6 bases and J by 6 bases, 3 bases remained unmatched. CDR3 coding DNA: TGTGCCAGCAGGGGACAGGTTTCTGAAGCTTTCTTT. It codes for CASRGQVSEAFF.

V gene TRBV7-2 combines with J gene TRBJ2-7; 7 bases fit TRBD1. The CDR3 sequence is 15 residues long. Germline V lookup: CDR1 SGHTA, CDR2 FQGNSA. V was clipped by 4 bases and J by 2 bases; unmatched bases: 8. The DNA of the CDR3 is TGTGCCAGCAGCTCAACCGGGACAGCTACCTACGAGCAGTACTTC. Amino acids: CASSSTGTATYEQYF.

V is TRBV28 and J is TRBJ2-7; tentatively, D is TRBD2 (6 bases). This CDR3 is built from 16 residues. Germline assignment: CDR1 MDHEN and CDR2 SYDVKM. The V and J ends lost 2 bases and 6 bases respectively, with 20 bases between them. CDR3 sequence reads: CASSLPWDSTNGEQYF. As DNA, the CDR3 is TGTGCCAGCAGTTTACCCTGGGACTCTACCAATGGCGAGCAGTACTTC.

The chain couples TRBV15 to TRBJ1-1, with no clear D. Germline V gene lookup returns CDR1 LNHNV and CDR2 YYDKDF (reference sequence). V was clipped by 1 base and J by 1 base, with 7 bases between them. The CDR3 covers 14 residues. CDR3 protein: CATSRVEENTEAFF. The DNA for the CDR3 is TGTGCCACCAGCAGAGTAGAAGAGAACACTGAAGCTTTCTTT. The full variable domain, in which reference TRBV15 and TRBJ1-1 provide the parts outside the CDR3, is DAMVIQNPRYQVTQFGKPVTLSCSQTLNHNVMYWYQQKSSQAPKLLFHYYDKDFNNEADTPDNFQSRRPNTSFCFLDIRSPGLGDTAMYLCATSRVEENTEAFFGQGTRLTVV.

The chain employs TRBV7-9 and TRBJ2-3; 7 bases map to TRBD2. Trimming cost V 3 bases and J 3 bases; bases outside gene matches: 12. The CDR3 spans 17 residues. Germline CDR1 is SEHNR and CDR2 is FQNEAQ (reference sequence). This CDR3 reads CASSFTSGTTETDTQYF. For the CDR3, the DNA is TGTGCCAGCAGCTTCACCTCTGGGACTACCGAAACAGATACGCAGTATTTT.

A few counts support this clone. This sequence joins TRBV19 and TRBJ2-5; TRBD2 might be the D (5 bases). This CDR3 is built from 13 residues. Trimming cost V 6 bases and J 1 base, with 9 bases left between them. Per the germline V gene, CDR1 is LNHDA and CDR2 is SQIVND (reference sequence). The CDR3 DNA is TGTGCCAGTAGAACGGGAATCCAAGAGACCCAGTACTTC. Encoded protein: CASRTGIQETQYF.

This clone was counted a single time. The chain's CDR3 is CASSNKIGTTLSGANVLTF. The CDR3 DNA reads TGCGCCAGCAGCAACAAAATCGGGACAACCCTCTCTGGGGCCAACGTCCTGACTTTC. The V call is TRBV4-1, the J call TRBJ2-6; D might be TRBD1 (6 bases). The CDR3 runs to 19 residues. From germline, CDR1 is MGHRA and CDR2 YSYEKL. The V and J ends lost 5 bases and 0 bases respectively, with 20 bases between them.

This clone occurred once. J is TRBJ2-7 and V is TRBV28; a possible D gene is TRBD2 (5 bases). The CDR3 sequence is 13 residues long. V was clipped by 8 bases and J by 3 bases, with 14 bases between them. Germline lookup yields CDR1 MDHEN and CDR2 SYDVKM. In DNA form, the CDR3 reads TGTGCCAGCGCTCGATTGAGGGACTACGAGCAGTACTTC. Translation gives CASARLRDYEQYF.

The CDR3 sequence is CASSPKAGVNEQYF. The CDR3 nucleotides are TGTGCCAGCTCACCAAAAGCGGGAGTGAACGAGCAGTACTTC. V gene TRBV18 combines with J gene TRBJ2-7; 8 positions agree with TRBD2. The ends lost 2 bases at V and 5 bases at J; junction bases unmatched: 5. Germline-derived CDR1 and CDR2 are KGHSH and LQKENI. The CDR3 totals 14 residues.

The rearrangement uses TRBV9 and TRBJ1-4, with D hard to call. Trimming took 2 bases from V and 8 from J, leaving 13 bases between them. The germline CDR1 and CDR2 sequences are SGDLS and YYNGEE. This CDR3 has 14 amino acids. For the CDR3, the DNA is TGTGCCAGCAGCGTTTCGGGGTTGAACGAAAAACTGTTTTTT. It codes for CASSVSGLNEKLFF.

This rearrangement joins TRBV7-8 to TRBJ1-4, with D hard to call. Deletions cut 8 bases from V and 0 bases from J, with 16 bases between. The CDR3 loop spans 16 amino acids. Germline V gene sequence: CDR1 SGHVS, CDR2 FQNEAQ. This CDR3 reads CASGPGRAATNEKLFF. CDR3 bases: TGTGCCAGCGGGCCTGGGAGGGCGGCAACTAATGAAAAACTGTTTTTT.

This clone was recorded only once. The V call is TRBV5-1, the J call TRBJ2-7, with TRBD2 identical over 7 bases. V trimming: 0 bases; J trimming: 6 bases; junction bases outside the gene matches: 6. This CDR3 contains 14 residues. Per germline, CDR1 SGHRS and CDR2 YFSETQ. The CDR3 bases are TGCGCCAGCAGCTTGGCCGTAGCGGGCCGCGAGCAGTACTTC. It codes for CASSLAVAGREQYF.

The CDR3 region has the DNA TGTGCCAGCCGGGCTGGCGGGGGGAACCAAGAGACCCAGTACTTC. Translating gives CASRAGGGNQETQYF. This sequence joins TRBV6-1 and TRBJ2-5; 8 positions agree with TRBD2. The CDR3 length is 15 residues. Losses at the gene ends were 8 bases for V and 0 bases for J; bases not matched to a gene: 8. Germline CDR1 MNHNS, CDR2 SASEGT.

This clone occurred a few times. CDR3 loop: CASSLVASGSTGELFF. Here the CDR3 DNA reads TGTGCCAGCAGCTTGGTGGCTAGCGGAAGCACCGGGGAGCTGTTTTTT. V and J are TRBV5-4 and TRBJ2-2, with 7 bases identical to TRBD2. Germline CDR1 is SGHNT and CDR2 is YYREEE (reference sequence). The CDR3 sequence is 16 residues long. The V gene end was trimmed by 0 bases and the J gene end by 4 bases; junction bases not matched to a gene: 6.